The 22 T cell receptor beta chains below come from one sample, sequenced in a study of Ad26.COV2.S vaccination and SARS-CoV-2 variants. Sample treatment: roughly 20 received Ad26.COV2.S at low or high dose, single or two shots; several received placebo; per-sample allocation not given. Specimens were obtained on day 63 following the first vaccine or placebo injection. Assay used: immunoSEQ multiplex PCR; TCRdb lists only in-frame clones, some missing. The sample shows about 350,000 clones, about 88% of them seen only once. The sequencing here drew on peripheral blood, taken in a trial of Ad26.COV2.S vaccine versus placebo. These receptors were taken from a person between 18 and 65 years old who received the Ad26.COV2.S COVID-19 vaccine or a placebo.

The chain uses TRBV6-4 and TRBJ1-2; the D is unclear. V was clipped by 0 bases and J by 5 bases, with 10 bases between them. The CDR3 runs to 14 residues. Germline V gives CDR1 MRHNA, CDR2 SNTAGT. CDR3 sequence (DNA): TGTGCCAGCAGTGACTCGAAAGGCCCATATGGCTACACCTTC. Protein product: CASSDSKGPYGYTF.

This CDR3 reads CASSSGPGEQYF. The CDR3 DNA reads TGCGCCAGCAGCTCAGGGCCGGGGGAGCAGTACTTC. This chain joins TRBV5-1 and TRBJ2-7; the D gene could be TRBD1 or TRBD2 (5 bases each). CDR1 and CDR2 (germline): SGHRS, YFSETQ. The V end was cut by 3 bases, the J end by 7 bases, with 11 bases between. The CDR3 sequence is 12 residues long.

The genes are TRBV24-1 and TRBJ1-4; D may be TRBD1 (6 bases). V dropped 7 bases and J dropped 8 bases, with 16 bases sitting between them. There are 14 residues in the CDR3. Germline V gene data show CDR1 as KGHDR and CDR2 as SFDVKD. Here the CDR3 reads CATSRGGAEEKLFF. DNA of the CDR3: TGTGCCACCAGCCGAGGGGGGGCTGAGGAAAAACTGTTTTTT.

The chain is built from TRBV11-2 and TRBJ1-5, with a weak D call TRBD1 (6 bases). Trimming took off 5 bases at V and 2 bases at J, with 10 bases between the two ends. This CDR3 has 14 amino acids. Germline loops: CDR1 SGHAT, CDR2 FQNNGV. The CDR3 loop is CASSLGGRNQPQHF. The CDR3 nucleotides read TGTGCCAGCAGCCTGGGGGGGCGCAATCAGCCCCAGCATTTT.

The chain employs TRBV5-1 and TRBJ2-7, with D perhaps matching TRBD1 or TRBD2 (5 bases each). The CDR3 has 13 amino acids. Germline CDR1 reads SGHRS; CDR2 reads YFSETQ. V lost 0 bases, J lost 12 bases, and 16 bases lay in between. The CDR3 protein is CASSLGDLRDLYF. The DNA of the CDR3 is TGCGCCAGCAGCTTGGGGGACCTTAGGGATCTGTACTTC.

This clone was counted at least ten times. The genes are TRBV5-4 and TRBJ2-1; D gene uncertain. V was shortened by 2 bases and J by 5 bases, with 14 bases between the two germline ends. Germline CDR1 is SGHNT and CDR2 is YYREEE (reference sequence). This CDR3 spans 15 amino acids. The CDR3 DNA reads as TGTGCCAGCAGCTTCATATCCCCTCTGAACAATGAGCAGTTCTTC. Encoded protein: CASSFISPLNNEQFF.

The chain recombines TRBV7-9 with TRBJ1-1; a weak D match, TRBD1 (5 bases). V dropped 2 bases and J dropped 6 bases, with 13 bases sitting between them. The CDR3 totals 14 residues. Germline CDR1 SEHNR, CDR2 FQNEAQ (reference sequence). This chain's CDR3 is CASSLLGQTSEAFF. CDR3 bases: TGTGCCAGCAGCTTATTGGGGCAGACCTCTGAAGCTTTCTTT. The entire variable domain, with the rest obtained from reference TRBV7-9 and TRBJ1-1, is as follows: DTGVSQNPRHKITKRGQNVTFRCDPISEHNRLYWYRQTLGQGPEFLTYFQNEAQLEKSRLLSDRFSAERPKGSFSTLEIQRTEQGDSAMYLCASSLLGQTSEAFFGQGTRLTVV.

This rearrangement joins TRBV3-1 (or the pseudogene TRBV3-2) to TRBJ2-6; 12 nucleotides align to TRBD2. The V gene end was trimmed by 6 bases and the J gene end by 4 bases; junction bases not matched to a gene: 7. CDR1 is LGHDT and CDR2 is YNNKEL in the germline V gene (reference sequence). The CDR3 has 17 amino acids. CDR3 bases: TGTGCCAGCAGACAACTAGCGGGAGGAGGAGGGGCCAACGTCCTGACTTTC. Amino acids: CASRQLAGGGGANVLTF.

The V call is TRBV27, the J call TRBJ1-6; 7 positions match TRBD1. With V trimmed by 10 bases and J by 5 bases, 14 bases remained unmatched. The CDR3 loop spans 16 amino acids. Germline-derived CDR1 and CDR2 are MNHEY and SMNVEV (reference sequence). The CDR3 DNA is TGTGCCACCCGACAGGGCCAAGCGTGGGATAATTCACCCCTCCACTTT. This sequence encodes CATRQGQAWDNSPLHF.

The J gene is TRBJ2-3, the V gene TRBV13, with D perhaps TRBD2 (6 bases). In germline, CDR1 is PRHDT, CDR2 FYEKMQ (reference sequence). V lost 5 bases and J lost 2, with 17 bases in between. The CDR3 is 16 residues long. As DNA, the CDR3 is TGTGCCAGCAGCACCCCCGGGACTCGCCCCACAGATACGCAGTATTTT. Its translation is CASSTPGTRPTDTQYF.

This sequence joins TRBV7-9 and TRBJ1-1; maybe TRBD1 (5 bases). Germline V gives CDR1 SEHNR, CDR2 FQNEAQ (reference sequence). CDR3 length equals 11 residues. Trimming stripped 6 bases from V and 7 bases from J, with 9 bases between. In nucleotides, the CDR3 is TGTGCCAGCAGGGATGGGGGTGAAGCTTTCTTT. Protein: CASRDGGEAFF.

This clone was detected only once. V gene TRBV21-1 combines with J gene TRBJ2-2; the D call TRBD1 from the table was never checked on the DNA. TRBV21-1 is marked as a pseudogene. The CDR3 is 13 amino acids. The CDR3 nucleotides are TGTGCCAGCAGCAACCAGGGGGCCGGGGAGCTGTTTTTT. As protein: CASSNQGAGELFF.

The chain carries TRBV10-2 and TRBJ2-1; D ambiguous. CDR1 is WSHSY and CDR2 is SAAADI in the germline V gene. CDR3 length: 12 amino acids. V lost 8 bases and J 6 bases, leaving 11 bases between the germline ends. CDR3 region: CASSPASNEQFF. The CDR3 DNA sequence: TGCGCCAGCTCCCCAGCTTCCAATGAGCAGTTCTTC.

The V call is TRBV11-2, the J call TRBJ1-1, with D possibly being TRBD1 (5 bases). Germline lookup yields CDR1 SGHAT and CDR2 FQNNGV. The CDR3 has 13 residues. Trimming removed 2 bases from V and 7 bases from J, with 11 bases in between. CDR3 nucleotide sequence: TGTGCCAGCAGCTTAAACCCGACAGTTGAAGCTTTCTTT. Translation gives CASSLNPTVEAFF.

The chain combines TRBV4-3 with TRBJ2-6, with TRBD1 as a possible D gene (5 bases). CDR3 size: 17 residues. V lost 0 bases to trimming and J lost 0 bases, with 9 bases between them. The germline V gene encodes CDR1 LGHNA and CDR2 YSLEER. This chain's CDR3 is CASSQDPGSSGANVLTF. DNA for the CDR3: TGCGCCAGCAGCCAAGATCCAGGGTCCTCTGGGGCCAACGTCCTGACTTTC.

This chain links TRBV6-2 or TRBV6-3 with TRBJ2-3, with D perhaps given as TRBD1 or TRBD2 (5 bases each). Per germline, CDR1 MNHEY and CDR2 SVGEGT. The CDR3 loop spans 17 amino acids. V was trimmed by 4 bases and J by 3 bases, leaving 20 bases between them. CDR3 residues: CASSFLGLDWGTDTQYF. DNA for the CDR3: TGTGCCAGCAGTTTCCTCGGACTGGATTGGGGGACAGATACGCAGTATTTT.

In nucleotides, the CDR3 is TGTGCCAGCAGTGAGGCAGGCGAAAATAACTATGGCTACACCTTC. It translates to CASSEAGENNYGYTF. The rearrangement links TRBV2 to TRBJ1-2; D ambiguous. The CDR3 loop spans 15 amino acids. Germline CDR1 SNHLY, CDR2 FYNNEI. V was pared by 3 bases and J by 1 base, with 12 bases between.

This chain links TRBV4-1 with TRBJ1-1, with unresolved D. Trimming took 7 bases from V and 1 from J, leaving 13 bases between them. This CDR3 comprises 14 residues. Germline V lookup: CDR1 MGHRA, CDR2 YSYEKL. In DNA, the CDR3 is TGCGCCAGCAAAGCGACGGATTCGAACACTGAAGCTTTCTTT. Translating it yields CASKATDSNTEAFF.

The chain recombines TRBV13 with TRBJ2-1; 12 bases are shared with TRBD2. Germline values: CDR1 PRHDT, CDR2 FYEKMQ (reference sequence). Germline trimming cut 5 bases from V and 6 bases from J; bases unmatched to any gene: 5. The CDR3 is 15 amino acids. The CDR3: CASSLTSGGPNEQFF. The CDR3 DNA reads TGTGCCAGCAGCCTGACTAGCGGGGGTCCCAATGAGCAGTTCTTC.

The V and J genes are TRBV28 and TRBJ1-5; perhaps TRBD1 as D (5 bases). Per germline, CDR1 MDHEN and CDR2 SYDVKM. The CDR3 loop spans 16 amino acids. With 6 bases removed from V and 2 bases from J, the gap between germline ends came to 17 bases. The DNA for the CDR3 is TGTGCCAGCAGCCCCGGATGGGGACGGGGCAATCAGCCCCAGCATTTT. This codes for CASSPGWGRGNQPQHF.

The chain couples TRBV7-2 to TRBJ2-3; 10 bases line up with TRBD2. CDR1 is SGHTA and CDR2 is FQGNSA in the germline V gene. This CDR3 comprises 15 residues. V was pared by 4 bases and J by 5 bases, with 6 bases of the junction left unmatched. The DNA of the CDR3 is TGTGCCAGCAGCTCCGGACTAGCGGAAGGAGATACGCAGTATTTT. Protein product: CASSSGLAEGDTQYF.

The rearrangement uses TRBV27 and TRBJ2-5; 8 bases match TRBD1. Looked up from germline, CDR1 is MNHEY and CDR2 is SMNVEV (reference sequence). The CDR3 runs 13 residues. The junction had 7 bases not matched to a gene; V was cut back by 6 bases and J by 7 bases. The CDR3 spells CASSSGGARTQYF. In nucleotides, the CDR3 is TGTGCCAGCAGCTCAGGGGGCGCGAGGACCCAGTACTTC.